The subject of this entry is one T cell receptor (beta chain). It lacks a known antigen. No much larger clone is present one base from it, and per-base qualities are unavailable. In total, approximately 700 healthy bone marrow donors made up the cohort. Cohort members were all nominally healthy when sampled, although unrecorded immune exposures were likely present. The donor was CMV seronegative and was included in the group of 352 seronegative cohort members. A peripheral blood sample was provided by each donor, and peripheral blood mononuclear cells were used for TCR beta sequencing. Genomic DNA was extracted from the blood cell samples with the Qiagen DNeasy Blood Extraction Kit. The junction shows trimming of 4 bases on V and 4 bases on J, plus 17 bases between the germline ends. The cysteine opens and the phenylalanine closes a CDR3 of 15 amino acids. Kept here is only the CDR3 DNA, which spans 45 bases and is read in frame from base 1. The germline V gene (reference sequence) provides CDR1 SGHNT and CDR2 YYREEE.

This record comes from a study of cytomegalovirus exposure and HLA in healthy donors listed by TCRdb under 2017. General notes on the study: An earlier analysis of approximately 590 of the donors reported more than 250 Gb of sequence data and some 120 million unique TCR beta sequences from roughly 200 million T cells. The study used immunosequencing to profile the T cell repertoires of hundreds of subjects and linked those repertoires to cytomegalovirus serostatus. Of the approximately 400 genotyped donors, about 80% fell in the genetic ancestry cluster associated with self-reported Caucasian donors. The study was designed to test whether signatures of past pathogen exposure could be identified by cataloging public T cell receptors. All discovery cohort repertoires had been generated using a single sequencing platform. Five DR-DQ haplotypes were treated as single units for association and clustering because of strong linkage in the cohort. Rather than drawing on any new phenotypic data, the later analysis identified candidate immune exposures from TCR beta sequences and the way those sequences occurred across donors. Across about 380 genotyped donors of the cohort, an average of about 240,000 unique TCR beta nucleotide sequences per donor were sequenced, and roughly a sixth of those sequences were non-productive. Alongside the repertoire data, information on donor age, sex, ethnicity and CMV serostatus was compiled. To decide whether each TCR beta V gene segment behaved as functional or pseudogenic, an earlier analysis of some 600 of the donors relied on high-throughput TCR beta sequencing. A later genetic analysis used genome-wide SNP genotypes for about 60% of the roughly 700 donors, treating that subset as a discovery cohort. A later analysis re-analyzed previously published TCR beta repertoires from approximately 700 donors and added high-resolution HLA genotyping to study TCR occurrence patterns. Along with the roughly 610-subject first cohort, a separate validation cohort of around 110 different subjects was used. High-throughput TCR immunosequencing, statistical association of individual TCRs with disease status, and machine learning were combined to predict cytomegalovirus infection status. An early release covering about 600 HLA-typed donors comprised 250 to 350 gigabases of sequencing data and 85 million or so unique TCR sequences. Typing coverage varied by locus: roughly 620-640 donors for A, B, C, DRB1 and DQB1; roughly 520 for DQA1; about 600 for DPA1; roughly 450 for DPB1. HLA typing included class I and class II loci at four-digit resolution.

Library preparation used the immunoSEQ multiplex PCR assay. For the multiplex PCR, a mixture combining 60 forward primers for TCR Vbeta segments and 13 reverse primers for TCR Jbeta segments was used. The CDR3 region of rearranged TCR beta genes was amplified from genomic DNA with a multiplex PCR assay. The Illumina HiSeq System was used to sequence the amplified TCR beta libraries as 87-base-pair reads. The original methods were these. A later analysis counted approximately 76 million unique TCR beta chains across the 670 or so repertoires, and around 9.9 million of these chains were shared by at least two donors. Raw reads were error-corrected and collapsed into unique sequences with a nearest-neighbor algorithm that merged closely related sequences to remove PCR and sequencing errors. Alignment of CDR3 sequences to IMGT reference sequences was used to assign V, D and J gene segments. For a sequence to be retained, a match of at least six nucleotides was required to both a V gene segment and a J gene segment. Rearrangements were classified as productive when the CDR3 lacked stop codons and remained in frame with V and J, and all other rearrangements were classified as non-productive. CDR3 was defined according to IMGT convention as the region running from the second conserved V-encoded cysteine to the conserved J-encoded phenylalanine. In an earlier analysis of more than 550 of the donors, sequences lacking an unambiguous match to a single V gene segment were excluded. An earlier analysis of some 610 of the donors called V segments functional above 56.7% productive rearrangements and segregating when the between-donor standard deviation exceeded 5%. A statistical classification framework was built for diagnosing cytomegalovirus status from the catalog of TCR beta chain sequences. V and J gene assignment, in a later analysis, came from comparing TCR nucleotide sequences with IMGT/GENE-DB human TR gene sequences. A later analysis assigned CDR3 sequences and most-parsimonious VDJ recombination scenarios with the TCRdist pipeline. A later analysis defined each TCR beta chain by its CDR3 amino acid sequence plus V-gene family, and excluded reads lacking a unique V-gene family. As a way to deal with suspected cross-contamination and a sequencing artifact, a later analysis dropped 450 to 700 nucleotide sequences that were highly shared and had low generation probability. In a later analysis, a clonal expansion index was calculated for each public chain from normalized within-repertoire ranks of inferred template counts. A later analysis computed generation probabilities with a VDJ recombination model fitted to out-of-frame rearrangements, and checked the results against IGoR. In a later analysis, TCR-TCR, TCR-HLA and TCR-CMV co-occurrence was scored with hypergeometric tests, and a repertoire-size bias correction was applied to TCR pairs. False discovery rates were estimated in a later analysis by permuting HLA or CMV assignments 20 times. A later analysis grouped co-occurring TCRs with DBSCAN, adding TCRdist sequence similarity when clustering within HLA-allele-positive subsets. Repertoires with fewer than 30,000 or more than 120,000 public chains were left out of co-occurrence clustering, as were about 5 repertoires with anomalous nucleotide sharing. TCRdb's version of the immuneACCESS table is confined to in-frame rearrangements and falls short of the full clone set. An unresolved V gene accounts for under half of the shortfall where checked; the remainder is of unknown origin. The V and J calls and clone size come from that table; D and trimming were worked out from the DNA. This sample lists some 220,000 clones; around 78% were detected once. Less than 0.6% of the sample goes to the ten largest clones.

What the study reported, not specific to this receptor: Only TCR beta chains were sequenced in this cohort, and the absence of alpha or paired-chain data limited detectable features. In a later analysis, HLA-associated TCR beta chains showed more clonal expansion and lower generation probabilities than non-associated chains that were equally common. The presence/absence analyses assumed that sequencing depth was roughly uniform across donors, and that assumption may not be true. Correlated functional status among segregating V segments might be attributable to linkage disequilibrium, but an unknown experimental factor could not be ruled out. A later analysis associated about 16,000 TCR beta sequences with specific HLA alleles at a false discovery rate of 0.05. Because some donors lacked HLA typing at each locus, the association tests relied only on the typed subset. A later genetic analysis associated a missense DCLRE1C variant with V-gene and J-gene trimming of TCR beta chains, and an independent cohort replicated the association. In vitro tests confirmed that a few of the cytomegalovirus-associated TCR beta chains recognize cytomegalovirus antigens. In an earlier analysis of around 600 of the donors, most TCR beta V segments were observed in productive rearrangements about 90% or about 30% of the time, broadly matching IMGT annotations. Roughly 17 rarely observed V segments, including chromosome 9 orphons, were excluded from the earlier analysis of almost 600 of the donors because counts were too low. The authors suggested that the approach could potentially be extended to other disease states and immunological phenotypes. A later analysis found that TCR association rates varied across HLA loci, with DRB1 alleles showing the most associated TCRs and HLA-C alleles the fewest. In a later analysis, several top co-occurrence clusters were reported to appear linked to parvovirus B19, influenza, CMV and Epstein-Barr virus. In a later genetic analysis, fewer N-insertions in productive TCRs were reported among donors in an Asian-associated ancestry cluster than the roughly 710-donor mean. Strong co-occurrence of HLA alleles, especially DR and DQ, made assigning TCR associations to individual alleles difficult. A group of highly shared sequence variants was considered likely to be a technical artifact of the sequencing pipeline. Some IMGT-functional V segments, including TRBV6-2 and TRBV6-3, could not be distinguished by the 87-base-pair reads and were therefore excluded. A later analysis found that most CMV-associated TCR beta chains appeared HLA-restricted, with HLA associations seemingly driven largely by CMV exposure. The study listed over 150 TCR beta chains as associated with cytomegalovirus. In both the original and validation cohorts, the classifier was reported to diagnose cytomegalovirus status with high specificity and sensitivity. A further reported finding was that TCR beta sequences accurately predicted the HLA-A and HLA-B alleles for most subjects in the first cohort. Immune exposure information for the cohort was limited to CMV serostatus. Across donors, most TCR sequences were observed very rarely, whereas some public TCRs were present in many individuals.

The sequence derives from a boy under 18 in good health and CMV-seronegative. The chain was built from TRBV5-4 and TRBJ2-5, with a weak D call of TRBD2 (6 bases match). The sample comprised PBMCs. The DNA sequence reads TGTGCCAGCAGCCCGAATCCGACTAGAGTAGAGACCCAGTACTTC. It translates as CASSPNPTRVETQYF.